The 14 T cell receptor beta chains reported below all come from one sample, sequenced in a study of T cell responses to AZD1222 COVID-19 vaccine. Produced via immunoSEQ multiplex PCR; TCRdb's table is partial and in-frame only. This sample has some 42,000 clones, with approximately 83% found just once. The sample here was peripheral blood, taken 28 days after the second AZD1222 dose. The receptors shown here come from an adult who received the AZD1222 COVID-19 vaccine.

The CDR3 spells CASSERGGDYGYTF. The CDR3 coding sequence is TGTGCCAGCAGCGAACGTGGGGGGGACTATGGCTACACCTTC. The chain employs TRBV9 and TRBJ1-2, with D possibly TRBD1 on 5 matching bases. CDR3 length: 14 amino acids. Trimming shortened V by 3 bases and J by 3 bases, and 12 bases separated the two germline ends. Germline V CDR1 and CDR2: SGDLS, YYNGEE.

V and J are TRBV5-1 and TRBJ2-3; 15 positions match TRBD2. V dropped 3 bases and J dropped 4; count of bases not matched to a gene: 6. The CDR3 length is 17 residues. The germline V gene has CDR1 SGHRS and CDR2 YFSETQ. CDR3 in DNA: TGCGCCAGCAGCTCCGGACTAGCGGGGGGGCAATCAGATACGCAGTATTTT. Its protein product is CASSSGLAGGQSDTQYF.

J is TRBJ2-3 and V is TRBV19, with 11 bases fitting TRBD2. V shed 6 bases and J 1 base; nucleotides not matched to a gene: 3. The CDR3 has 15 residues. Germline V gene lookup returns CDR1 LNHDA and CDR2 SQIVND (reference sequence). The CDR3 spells CASSLLAGGTDTQYF. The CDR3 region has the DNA TGTGCCAGTAGCCTACTAGCGGGGGGCACAGATACGCAGTATTTT.

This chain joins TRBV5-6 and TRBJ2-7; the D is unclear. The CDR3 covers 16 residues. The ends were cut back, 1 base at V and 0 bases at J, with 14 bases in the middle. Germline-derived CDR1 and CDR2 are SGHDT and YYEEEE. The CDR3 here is CASSLRRKTVSYEQYF. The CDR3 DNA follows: TGTGCCAGCAGCTTGAGGCGGAAGACGGTCTCCTACGAGCAGTACTTC.

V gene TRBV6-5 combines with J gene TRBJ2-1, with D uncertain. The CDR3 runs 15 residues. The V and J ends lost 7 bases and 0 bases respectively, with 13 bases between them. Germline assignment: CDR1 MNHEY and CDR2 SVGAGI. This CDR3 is CASKQIQSSYNEQFF. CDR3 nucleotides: TGTGCCAGCAAACAGATCCAAAGCTCCTACAATGAGCAGTTCTTC.

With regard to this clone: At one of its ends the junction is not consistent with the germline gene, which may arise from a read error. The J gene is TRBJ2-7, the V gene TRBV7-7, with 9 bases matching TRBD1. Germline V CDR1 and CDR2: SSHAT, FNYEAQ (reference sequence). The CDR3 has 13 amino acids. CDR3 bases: TGTGCTAGCAGCTTGGGGACAGGGTACGAGCAGTACTTC. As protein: CASSLGTGYEQYF.

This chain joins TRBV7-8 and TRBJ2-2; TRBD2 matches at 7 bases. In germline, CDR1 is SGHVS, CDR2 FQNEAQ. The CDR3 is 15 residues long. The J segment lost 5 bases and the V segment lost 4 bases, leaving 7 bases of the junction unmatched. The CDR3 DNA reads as TGTGCCAGCAGCTCTGGGGGGGTGAAGACCGGGGAGCTGTTTTTT. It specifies CASSSGGVKTGELFF.

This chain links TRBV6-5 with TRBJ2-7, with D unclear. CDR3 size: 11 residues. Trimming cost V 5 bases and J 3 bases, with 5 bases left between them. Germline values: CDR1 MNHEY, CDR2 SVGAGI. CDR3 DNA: TGTGCCAGCAGTCATCACTACGAGCAGTACTTC. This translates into CASSHHYEQYF.

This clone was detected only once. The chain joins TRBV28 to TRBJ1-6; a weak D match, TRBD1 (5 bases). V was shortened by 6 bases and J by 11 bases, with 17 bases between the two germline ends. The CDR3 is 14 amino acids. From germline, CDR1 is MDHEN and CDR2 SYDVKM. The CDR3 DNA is TGTGCCAGCAGCCAAGGGCCAGGGTCACCACCCCTCCACTTT. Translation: CASSQGPGSPPLHF.

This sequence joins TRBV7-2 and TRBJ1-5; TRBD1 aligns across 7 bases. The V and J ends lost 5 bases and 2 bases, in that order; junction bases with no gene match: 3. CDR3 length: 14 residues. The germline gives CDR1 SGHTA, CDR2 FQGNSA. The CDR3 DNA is TGTGCCAGCAGCCGTGACAGGGGCAATCAGCCCCAGCATTTT. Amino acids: CASSRDRGNQPQHF. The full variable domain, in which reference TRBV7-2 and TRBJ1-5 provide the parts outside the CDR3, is GAGVSQSPSNKVTEKGKDVELRCDPISGHTALYWYRQSLGQGLEFLIYFQGNSAPDKSGLPSDRFSAERTGGSVSTLTIQRTQQEDSAVYLCASSRDRGNQPQHFGDGTRLSIL.

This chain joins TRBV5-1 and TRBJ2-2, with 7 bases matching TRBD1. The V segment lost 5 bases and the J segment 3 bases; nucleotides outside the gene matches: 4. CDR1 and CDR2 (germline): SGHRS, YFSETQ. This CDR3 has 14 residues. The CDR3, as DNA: TGCGCCAGCAGTGGACAGGTAGACACCGGGGAGCTGTTTTTT. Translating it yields CASSGQVDTGELFF.

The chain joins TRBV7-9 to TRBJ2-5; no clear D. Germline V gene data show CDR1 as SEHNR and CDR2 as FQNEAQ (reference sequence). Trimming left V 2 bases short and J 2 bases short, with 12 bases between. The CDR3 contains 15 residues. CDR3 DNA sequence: TGTGCCAGCAGCTTATCAGCCCAGACACAAGAGACCCAGTACTTC. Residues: CASSLSAQTQETQYF.

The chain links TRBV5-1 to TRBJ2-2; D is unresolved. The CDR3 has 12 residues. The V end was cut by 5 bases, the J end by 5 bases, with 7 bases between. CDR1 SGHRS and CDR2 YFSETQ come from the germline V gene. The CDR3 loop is CASSKETGELFF. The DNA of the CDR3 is TGCGCCAGCAGTAAAGAAACCGGGGAGCTGTTTTTT.

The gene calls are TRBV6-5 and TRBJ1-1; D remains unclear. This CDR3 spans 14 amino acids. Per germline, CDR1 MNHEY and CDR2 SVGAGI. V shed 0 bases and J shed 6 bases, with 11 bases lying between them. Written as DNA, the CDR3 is TGTGCCAGCAGTTACTCAGGCGGTGTCTCTGAAGCTTTCTTT. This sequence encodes CASSYSGGVSEAFF.